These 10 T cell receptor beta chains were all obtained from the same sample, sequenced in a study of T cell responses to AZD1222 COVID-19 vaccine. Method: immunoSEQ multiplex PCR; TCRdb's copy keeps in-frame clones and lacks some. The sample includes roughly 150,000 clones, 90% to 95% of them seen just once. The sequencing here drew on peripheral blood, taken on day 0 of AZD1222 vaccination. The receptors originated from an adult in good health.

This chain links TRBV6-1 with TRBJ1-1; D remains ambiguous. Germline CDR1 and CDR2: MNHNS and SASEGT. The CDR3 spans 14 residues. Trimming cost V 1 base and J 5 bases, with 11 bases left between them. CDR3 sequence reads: CASSEEGFRTEAFF. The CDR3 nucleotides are TGTGCCAGCAGTGAAGAGGGTTTCAGGACTGAAGCTTTCTTT.

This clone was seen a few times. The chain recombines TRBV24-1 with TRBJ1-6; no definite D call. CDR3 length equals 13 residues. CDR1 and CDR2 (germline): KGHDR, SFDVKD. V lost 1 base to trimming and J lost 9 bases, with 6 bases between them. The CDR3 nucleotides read TGTGCCACCAGTGATTTAGGAGGTTCACCCCTCCACTTT. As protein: CATSDLGGSPLHF.

CDR3 sequence reads: CASSLLAGPNTGELFF. The DNA of the CDR3 is TGCGCCAGCAGCTTACTAGCGGGGCCTAACACCGGGGAGCTGTTTTTT. The rearrangement links TRBV5-1 to TRBJ2-2; 10 bases are shared with TRBD2. The germline V gene encodes CDR1 SGHRS and CDR2 YFSETQ. The CDR3 contains 16 residues. The trim removed 2 bases at V and 2 bases at J, leaving 3 bases unmatched.

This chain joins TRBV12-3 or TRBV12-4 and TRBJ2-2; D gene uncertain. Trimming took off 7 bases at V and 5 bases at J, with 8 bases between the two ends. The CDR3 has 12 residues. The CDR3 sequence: CASTSRTGELFF. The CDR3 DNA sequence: TGTGCCAGCACCTCGCGGACCGGGGAGCTGTTTTTT.

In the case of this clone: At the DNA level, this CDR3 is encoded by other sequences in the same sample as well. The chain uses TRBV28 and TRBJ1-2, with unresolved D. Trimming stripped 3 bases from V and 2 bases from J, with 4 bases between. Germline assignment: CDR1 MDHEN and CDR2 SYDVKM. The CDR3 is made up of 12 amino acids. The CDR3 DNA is TGTGCCAGCAGTTTGGAAAACTATGGCTACACCTTC. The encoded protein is CASSLENYGYTF.

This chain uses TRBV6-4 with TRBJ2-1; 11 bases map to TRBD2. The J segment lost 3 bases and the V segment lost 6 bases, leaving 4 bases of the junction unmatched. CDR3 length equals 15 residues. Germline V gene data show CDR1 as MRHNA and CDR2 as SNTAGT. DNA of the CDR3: TGTGCCAGCAGCCGCGGGACTAGCGGCTACAATGAGCAGTTCTTC. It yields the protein CASSRGTSGYNEQFF.

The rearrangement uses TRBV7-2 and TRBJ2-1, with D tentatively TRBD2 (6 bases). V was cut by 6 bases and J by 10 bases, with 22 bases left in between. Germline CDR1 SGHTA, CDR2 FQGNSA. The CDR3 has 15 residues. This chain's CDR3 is CASSRSSGPRGEQFF. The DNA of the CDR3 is TGTGCCAGCAGTCGGAGTTCAGGACCGCGGGGCGAGCAGTTCTTC.

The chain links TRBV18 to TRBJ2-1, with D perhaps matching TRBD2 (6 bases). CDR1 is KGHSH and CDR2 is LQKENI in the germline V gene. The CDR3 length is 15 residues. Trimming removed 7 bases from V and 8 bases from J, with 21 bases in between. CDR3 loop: CASCTQHGSGYEQFF. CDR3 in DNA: TGTGCCAGCTGCACACAACACGGGAGCGGCTATGAGCAGTTCTTC.

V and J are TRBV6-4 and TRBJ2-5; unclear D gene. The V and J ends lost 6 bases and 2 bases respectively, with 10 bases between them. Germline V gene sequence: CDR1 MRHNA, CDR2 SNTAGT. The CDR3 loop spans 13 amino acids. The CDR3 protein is CASSPSLQETQYF. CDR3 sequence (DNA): TGTGCCAGCAGCCCGTCCCTACAAGAGACCCAGTACTTC.

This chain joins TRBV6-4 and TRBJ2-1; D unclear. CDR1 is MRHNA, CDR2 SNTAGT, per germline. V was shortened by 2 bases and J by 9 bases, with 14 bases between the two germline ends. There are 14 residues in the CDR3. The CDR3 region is CASSDEGSPSEQFF. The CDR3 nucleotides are TGTGCCAGCAGTGACGAAGGTTCGCCGAGTGAGCAGTTCTTC.